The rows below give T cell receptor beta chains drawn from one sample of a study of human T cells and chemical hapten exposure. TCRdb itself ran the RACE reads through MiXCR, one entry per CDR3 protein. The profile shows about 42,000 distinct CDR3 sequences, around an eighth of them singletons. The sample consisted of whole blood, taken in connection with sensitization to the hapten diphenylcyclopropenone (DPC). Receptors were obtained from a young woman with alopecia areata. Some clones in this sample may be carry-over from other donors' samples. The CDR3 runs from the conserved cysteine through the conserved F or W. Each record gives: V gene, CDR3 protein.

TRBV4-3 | CASSQTTGANQPQHF
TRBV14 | CASSHPYGTSVWEQYF
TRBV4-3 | CASSQVHSEGDTQYF
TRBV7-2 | CASRPTGTYEQYF
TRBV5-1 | CASSSPGDLKFF
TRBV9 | CASSVEGPGGTDTQYF
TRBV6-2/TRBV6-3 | CASSYGLETYEQYF
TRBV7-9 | CASSPTPSEDYEQYF
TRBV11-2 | CASSISVPYEQYF
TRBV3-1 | CASSQEAVAKNIQYF
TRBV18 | CASSPLPPRGGSSYEQYF
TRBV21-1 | CASSIPEAGGNQPQHF
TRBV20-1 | CSGAGTGASPLHF
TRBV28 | CASSLSAQSSGNTIYF
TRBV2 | CASSGRGGPQETQYF
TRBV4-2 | CASSQDRLAGGNGELFF
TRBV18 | CASSLSPSALGNEQYF
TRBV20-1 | CSASPTPNHEQFF
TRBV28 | CASSFSGVKGNTIYF
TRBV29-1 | CSVGTGGNTGELFF
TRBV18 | CASSPGPLGTEAFF
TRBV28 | CASTKTGSGIDTDTQYF
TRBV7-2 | CASSNRGQGEKLFF
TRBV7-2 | CASRTSGSLEQFF
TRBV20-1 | CSARDESGSSGKNIQYF
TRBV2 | CASSVGYLETQYF
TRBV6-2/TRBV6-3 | CASSNPYSPLHF
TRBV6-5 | CASTHADWGAGQETQYF
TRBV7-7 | CASSLGVPGMANVLTF
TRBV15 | CATSRDPSNSPLHF
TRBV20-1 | CSAPLPGRPTEAFF
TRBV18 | CASSPYRGYSAEAFF
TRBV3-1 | CASSQVNLAGAEQFF
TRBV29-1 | CSVGPGAREQYF
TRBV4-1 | CASSQASQSLLNSYNSPLHF
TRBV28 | CASSLLRQGWGQFF
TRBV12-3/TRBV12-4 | CASRRTSGRAGSYEQYF
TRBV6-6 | CASRSTTGELFF
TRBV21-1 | CASSKNGRQKGSPLHF
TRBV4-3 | CASSQAPPAGGSAKNIQYF
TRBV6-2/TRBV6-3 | CASASAYEQYF
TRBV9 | CASSVASVAVSGEQFF
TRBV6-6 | CASSTLQQGSGTEAFF
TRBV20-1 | CSAVDPGQISYEQYF
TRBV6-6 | CASSYETDTQYF
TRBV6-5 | CASSFTGESAEAFF
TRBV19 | CASSIRSSSYNEQFF
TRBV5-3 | CARSLATLGPPSYNEQFF
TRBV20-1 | CSARDLAGVQETQYF
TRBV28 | CASSYETSGETQYF
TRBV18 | CASSLTDNEQFF
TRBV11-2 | CASSPVSSSYNEQFF
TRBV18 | CASSPSTSTDTQYF
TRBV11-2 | CASSLTSRTSGADTQYF
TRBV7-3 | CASSLNGRADTQYF
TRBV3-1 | CASSQELGSGRGSYEQYF
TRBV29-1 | CSVVFSYNEQFF
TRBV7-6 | CASSPNGAYEQYF
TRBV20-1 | CSALGTSGTGEQYF
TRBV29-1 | CSVVTSGYNEQFF